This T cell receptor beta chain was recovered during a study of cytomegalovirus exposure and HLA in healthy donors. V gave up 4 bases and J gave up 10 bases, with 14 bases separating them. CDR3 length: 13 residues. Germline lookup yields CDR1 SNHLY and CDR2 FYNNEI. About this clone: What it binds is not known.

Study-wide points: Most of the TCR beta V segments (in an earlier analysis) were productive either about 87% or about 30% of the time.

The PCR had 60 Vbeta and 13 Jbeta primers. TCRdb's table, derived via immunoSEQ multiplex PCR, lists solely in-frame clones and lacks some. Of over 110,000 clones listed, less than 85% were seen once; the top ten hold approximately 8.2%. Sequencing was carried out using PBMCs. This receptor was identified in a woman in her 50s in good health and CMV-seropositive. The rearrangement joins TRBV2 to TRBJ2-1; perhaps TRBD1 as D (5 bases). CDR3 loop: CASSVTEKGEQFF. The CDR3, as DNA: TGTGCCAGCAGTGTCACCGAAAAGGGGGAGCAGTTCTTC.